These T cell receptor beta chains were read from a single sample in a study of T-cell memory formation after mild COVID-19. TCRdb reprocessed the 5' RACE reads with MiXCR, giving one entry per CDR3 protein. The sample comprises about 270,000 distinct CDR3 sequences, 16% of which are singletons, and 20% to 25% rests with the top ten. Material: PBMCs or a T cell subset sorted from them (not recorded which). The origin of the receptors is a young man who had mild COVID-19 (a few samples of this study predate the infection). Cell type and time point are not known. Each CDR3 is given without its conserved first and last residue. Some rows mark clone size as missing; the rest say once, few, many or name a class of expanded clone.

TRBJ2-7,TRBV11-2,many,ASSLVEGRGEQY
TRBJ2-7,TRBV14,few,ASSQWTLAYEQY
TRBJ2-1,TRBV5-1,many,ASSLGGGPYNEQF
TRBJ2-3,TRBV6-4,few,ATGTQGSDTQY
TRBJ1-2,TRBV28,NA,ASSTEPGQGANYGYT
TRBJ1-1,TRBV27,many,ASILTGGNTEAF
TRBJ2-3,TRBV7-2,NA,ASSLGGGEYQADTQY
TRBJ1-2,TRBV27,few,ASSSGTGMTYGYT
TRBJ2-5,TRBV5-1,few,ASSPPITLSGGGQETQY
TRBJ1-5,TRBV7-2,few,ASSLVGGAGSNQPQH